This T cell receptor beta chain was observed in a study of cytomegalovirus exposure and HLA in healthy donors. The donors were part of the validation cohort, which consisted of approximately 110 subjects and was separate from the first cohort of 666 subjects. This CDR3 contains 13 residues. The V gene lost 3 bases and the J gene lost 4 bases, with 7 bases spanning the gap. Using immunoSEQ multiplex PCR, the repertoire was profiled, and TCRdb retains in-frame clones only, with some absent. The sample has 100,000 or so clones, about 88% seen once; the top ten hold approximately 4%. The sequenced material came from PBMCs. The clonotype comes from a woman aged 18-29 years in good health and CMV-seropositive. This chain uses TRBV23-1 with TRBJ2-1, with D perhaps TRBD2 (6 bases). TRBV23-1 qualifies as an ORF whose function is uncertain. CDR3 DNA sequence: TGCGCCAGCAGTCAGGGGGGATACAATGAGCAGTTCTTC. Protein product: CASSQGGYNEQFF.